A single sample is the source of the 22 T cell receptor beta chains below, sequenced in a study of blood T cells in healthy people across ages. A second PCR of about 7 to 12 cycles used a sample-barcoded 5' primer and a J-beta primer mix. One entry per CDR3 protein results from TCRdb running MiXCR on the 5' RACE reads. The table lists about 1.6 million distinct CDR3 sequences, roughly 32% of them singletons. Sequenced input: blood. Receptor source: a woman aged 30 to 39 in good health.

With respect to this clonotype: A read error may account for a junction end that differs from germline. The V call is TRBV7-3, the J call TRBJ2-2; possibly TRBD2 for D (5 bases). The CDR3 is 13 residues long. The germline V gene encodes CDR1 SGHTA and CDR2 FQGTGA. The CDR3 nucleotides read TGTGCCAGCAGCGGAACAAGAACCGGGGAGCCGTTTTTT. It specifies CASSGTRTGEPFF.

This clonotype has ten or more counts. The CDR3 loop reads CSAISPGTVNTEAFF. CDR3 DNA: TGCAGTGCTATATCCCCCGGGACAGTGAACACTGAAGCTTTCTTT. J is TRBJ1-1 and V is TRBV20-1; 7 nucleotides agree with TRBD1. The CDR3 extends over 15 amino acids. V lost 4 bases and J lost 0; bases outside the gene matches: 8. Germline CDR1 DFQATT, CDR2 SNEGSKA (reference sequence).

CDR3 in DNA: TGCAGTGCTAGACCCCTCGGGACTGGGGGATACAAGCAGTACTTC. It translates to CSARPLGTGGYKQYF. This sequence joins TRBV20-1 and TRBJ2-7; D possibly corresponds to TRBD2 (6 bases). The CDR3 contains 15 residues. The germline V gene has CDR1 DFQATT and CDR2 SNEGSKA (reference sequence). V dropped 2 bases and J dropped 8 bases, with 22 bases sitting between them.

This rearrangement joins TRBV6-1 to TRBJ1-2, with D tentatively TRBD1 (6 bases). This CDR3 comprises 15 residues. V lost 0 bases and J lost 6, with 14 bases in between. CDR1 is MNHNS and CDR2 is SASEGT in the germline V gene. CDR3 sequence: CASSEAFGGVDGYTF. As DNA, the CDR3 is TGTGCCAGCAGTGAAGCATTTGGGGGCGTCGATGGCTACACCTTC.

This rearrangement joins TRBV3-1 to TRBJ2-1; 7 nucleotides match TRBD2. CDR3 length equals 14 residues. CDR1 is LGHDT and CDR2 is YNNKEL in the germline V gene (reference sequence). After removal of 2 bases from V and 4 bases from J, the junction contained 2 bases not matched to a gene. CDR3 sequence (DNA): TGTGCCAGCAGCCAACCAGCGGGGTACAATGAGCAGTTCTTC. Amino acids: CASSQPAGYNEQFF.

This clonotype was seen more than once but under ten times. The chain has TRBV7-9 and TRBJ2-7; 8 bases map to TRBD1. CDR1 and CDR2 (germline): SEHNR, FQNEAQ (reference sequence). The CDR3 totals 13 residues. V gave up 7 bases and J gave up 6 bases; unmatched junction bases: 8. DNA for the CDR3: TGTGCCAGCACAGGGCAGGGGGCAAGCGAGCAGTACTTC. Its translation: CASTGQGASEQYF.

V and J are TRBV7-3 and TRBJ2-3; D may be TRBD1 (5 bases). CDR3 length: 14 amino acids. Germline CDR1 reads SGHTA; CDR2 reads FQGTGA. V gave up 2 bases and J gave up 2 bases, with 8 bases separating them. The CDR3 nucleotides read TGTGCCAGCAGCTTACAGGGTCCCACAGATACGCAGTATTTT. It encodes CASSLQGPTDTQYF.

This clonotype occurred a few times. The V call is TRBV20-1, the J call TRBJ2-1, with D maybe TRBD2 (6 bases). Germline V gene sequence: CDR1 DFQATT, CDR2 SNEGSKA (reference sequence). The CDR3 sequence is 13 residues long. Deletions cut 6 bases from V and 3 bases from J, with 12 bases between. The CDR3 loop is CSALVGGYNEQFF. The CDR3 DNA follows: TGCAGTGCCCTCGTGGGAGGCTACAATGAGCAGTTCTTC.

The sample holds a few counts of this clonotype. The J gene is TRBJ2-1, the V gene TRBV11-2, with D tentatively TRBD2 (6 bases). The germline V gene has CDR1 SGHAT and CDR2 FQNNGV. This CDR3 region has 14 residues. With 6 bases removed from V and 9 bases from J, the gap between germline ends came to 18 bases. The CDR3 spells CASSVAVGSVEQFF. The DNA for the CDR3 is TGTGCCAGCAGTGTAGCGGTGGGTAGCGTTGAGCAGTTCTTC.

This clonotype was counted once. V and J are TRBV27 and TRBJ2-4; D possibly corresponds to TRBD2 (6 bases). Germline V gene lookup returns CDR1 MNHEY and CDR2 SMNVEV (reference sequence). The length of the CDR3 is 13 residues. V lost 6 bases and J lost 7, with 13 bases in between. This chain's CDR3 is CASSCGLNNIQYF. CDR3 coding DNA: TGTGCCAGCAGCTGTGGACTAAATAACATTCAGTACTTC.

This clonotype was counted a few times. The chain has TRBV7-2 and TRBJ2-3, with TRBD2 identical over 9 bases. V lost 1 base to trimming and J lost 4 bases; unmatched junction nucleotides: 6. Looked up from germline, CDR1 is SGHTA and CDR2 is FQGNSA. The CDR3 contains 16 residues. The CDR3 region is CASSLGGSGRSDTQYF. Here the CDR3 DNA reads TGTGCCAGCAGCTTAGGTGGTAGCGGGAGATCAGATACGCAGTATTTT.

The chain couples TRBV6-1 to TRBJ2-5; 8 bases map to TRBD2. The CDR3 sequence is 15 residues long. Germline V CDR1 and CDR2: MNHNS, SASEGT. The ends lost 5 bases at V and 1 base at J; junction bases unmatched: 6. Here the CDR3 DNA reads TGTGCCAGCAGTTTTAGACTAGCGCCCCAAGAGACCCAGTACTTC. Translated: CASSFRLAPQETQYF.

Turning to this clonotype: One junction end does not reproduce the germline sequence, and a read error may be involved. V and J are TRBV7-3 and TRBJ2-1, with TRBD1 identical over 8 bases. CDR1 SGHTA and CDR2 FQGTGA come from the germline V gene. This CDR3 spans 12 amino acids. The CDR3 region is CVSSPTGGEQFF. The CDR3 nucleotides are TGTGTCAGCAGCCCCACAGGGGGTGAGCAGTTCTTC.

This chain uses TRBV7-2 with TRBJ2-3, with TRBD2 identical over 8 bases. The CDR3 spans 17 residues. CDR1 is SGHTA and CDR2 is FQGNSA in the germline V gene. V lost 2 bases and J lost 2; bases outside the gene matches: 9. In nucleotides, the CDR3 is TGTGCCAGCAGCTTATCGGTTCCTAGCGGGTTCACAGATACGCAGTATTTT. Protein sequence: CASSLSVPSGFTDTQYF.

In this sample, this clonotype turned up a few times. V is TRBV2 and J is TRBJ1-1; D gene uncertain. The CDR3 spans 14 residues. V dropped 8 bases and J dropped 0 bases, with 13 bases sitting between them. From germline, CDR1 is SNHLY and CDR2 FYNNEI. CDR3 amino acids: CASGRGQMNTEAFF. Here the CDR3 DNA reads TGTGCCAGCGGGCGGGGTCAGATGAACACTGAAGCTTTCTTT.

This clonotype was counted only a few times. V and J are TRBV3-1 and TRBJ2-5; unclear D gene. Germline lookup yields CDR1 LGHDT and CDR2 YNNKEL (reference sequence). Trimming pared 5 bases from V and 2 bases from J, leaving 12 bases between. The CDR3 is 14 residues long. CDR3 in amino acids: CASSVQSTQETQYF. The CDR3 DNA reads TGTGCCAGCAGCGTACAGTCAACACAAGAGACCCAGTACTTC.

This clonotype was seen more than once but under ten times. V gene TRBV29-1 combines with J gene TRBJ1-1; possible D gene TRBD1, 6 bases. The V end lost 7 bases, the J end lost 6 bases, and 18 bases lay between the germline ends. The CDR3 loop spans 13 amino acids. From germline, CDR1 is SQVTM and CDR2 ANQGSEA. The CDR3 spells CSGGQVRNSEAFF. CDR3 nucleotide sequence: TGCAGCGGGGGGCAGGTGCGAAACTCTGAAGCTTTCTTT.

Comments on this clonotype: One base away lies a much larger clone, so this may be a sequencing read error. In nucleotides, the CDR3 is TGCGGCTCCCGAGGACAGGGGATAGGAGGCTACACCTTC. Translation: CGSRGQGIGGYTF. J is TRBJ1-2 and V is TRBV20-1, with 9 bases lining up with TRBD1. In germline, CDR1 is DFQATT, CDR2 SNEGSKA (reference sequence). The CDR3 contains 13 residues.

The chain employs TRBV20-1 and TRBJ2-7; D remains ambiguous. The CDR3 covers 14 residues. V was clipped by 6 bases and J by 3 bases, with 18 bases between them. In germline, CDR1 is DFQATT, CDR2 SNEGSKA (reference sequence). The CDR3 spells CSATAVGPNYEQYF. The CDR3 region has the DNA TGCAGTGCAACCGCAGTGGGCCCTAACTACGAGCAGTACTTC.

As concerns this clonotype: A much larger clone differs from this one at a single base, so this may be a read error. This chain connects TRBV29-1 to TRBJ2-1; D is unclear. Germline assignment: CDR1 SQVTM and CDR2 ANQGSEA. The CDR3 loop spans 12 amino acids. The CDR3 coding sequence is TGCAGCGGGGCTTCCCTCTGGGATGAGCGGTTCTTC. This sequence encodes CSGASLWDERFF.

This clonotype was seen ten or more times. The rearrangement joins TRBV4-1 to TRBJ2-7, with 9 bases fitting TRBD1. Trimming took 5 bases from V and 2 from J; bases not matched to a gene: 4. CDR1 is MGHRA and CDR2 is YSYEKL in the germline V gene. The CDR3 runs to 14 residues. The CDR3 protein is CASSATGGTYEQYF. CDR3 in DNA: TGCGCCAGCAGCGCGACAGGGGGAACCTACGAGCAGTACTTC.

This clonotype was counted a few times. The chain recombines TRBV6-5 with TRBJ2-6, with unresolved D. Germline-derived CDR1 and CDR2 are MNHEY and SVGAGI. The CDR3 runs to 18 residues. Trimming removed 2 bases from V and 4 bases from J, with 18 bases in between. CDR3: CASSYRDVWGSGANVLTF. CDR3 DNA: TGTGCCAGCAGTTACAGAGACGTTTGGGGTTCCGGGGCCAACGTCCTGACTTTC.